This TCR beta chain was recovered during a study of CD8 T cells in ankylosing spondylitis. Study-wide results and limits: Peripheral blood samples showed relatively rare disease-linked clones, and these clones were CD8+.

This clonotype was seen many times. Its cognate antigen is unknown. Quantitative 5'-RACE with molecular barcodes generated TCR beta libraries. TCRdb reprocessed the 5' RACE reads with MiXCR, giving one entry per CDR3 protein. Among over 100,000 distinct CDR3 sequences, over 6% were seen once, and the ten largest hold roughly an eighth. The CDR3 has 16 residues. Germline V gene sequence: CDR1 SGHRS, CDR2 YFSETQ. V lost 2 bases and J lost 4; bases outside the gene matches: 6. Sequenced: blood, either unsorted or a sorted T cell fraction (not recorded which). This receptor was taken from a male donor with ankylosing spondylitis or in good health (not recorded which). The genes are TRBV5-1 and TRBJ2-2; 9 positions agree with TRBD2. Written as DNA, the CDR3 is TGCGCCAGCAGCTTTGGTAGCGGGAGAGTCACCGGGGAGCTGTTTTTT. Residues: CASSFGSGRVTGELFF.